This TCR beta chain was profiled in a study of OX40 agonist ivuxolimab in advanced cancers. Study observations and caveats: Patients who responded partially at 0.1-3.0 mg/kg showed clonal expansion ranking among the lowest. The antigens recognized by the expanded peripheral T cells, that is their antigen specificity, were not determined.

Some clones are missing from TCRdb's copy, which holds only in-frame ones; the method was immunoSEQ multiplex PCR. The table records 20,000 to 25,000 clones, roughly 85% of them present only once. With regard to this clone: Antigen specificity is unknown.

Patients were excluded for autoimmune disease history or systemic immunosuppression. Blood sampling was done at baseline, cycle 4 day 1, and cycle 7 day 1. Germline V CDR1 and CDR2: SGDLS, YYNGEE. The CDR3 length is 12 residues. V dropped 5 bases and J dropped 4 bases, with 9 bases sitting between them. This sequence was found in an adult with an advanced solid tumor such as melanoma, head and neck, liver or kidney cancer. This specimen was CD4+ or CD8+ T cells sorted from blood, taken in a trial of the OX40 agonist ivuxolimab. The gene calls are TRBV9 and TRBJ1-1; D remains ambiguous. The CDR3 is CASSPSGTEAFF. CDR3 sequence (DNA): TGTGCCAGCAGTCCCTCGGGCACTGAAGCTTTCTTT.